The rows below give T cell receptor beta chains drawn from one sample of a study of blood T cell repertoires in COVID-19. Some clones are missing from TCRdb's copy, which holds only in-frame ones; the method was immunoSEQ multiplex PCR. The sample records some 350,000 clones, 80% to 90% being singletons. The sample consisted of PBMCs or T cells enriched from blood (not recorded which). The receptors were gathered from a man aged 30 to 39 who had recovered from COVID-19. The CDR3 runs from the conserved cysteine through the conserved F or W. Fields, in order: CDR3 length, clone size, D gene, J gene, V gene, CDR3 DNA, CDR3 protein. A D gene is named only where the DNA matches it firmly. Rows may omit the clone size; those that give it use once, few, many or a size class.

len: 15; abundance: .; d_gene: TRBD1; j_gene: TRBJ1-1; v_gene: TRBV27; CDR3nt: TGTGCCAGCAGTCCCGGGACAGTGAGTAACACTGAAGCTTTCTTT; CDR3aa: CASSPGTVSNTEAFF
len: 13; abundance: .; d_gene: TRBD1; j_gene: TRBJ2-7; v_gene: TRBV14; CDR3nt: TGTGCCAGCAGTGGACAGGACGACTACGAGCAGTACTTC; CDR3aa: CASSGQDDYEQYF
len: 15; abundance: .; d_gene: .; j_gene: TRBJ2-7; v_gene: TRBV21-1; CDR3nt: TGTGCCAGCAGCAAAGATGGAGAGGATGCCTACGAGCAGTACTTC; CDR3aa: CASSKDGEDAYEQYF
len: 14; abundance: .; d_gene: .; j_gene: TRBJ1-1; v_gene: TRBV19; CDR3nt: TGTGCCAGTAGTATGGGAGGAGTGAACACTGAAGCTTTCTTT; CDR3aa: CASSMGGVNTEAFF
len: 15; abundance: .; d_gene: .; j_gene: TRBJ2-7; v_gene: TRBV10-2; CDR3nt: TGCGCCAGCAGTGAAGGGGGATCCGTAGCCTACGAGCAGTACTTC; CDR3aa: CASSEGGSVAYEQYF
len: 14; abundance: once; d_gene: TRBD1; j_gene: TRBJ2-1; v_gene: TRBV19; CDR3nt: TGTGCCAGTAAAACAGGGGGCTTCTACAATGAGCAGTTCTTC; CDR3aa: CASKTGGFYNEQFF
len: 19; abundance: once; d_gene: TRBD2; j_gene: TRBJ2-1; v_gene: TRBV7-8; CDR3nt: TGTGCCAGCAGCTTAGTACCGGGCCCCAGCGGGGGATCCTACAATGAGCAGTTCTTC; CDR3aa: CASSLVPGPSGGSYNEQFF
len: 14; abundance: .; d_gene: .; j_gene: TRBJ2-2; v_gene: TRBV2; CDR3nt: TGTGCCAGCAGCGACGCCGGGACTCCCGGGGAGCTGTTTTTT; CDR3aa: CASSDAGTPGELFF
len: 15; abundance: .; d_gene: .; j_gene: TRBJ2-2; v_gene: TRBV7-9; CDR3nt: TGTGCCAGCAGCCCTCGGACTCTTAACACCGGGGAGCTGTTTTTT; CDR3aa: CASSPRTLNTGELFF
len: 13; abundance: few; d_gene: .; j_gene: TRBJ1-1; v_gene: TRBV28; CDR3nt: TGTGCCAGCAGTTCCACAGGGTTGCTTGAAGCTTTCTTT; CDR3aa: CASSSTGLLEAFF
len: 13; abundance: few; d_gene: .; j_gene: TRBJ2-7; v_gene: TRBV2; CDR3nt: TGTGCCAGCAAAGACAGCTACTCCTACGAGCAGTACTTC; CDR3aa: CASKDSYSYEQYF
len: 16; abundance: .; d_gene: .; j_gene: TRBJ2-1; v_gene: TRBV11-2; CDR3nt: TGTGCCAGCAGCTGGGTGGGACACCTCTCCTACAATGAGCAGTTCTTC; CDR3aa: CASSWVGHLSYNEQFF
len: 12; abundance: .; d_gene: .; j_gene: TRBJ2-2; v_gene: TRBV19; CDR3nt: TGTGCCAGTAGCACCCGGGCCGGGGAGCTGTTTTTT; CDR3aa: CASSTRAGELFF
len: 15; abundance: once; d_gene: TRBD1; j_gene: TRBJ2-1; v_gene: TRBV24-1; CDR3nt: TGTGCCACCAGTGATCCCGGGACAGGGGACAATGAGCAGTTCTTC; CDR3aa: CATSDPGTGDNEQFF
len: 16; abundance: .; d_gene: .; j_gene: TRBJ1-1; v_gene: TRBV15; CDR3nt: TGTGCCACCAGCAGAGGATTTGGGGGCGAATTCGATGAAGCTTTCTTT; CDR3aa: CATSRGFGGEFDEAFF
len: 14; abundance: .; d_gene: TRBD1; j_gene: TRBJ1-2; v_gene: TRBV5-1; CDR3nt: TGCGCCAGCAGTCCGGGACAGGGAGACTATGGCTACACCTTC; CDR3aa: CASSPGQGDYGYTF
len: 13; abundance: .; d_gene: TRBD1; j_gene: TRBJ2-7; v_gene: TRBV24-1; CDR3nt: TGTGCCACCAGTGATATGGACAGGGACGAGCAGTACTTC; CDR3aa: CATSDMDRDEQYF
len: 13; abundance: .; d_gene: TRBD2; j_gene: TRBJ2-3; v_gene: TRBV25-1; CDR3nt: TGTGCCAGTAGACCTAGCGGGGAGGGTACGCAGTATTTT; CDR3aa: CASRPSGEGTQYF
len: 14; abundance: .; d_gene: .; j_gene: TRBJ1-1; v_gene: TRBV30; CDR3nt: TGTGCCTGGACCCCGACAGGAAGGAGCACTGAAGCTTTCTTT; CDR3aa: CAWTPTGRSTEAFF
len: 13; abundance: .; d_gene: .; j_gene: TRBJ2-5; v_gene: TRBV18; CDR3nt: TGTGCCAGCTCACCACGTAGATTGGAGACCCAGTACTTC; CDR3aa: CASSPRRLETQYF
len: 13; abundance: .; d_gene: .; j_gene: TRBJ2-1; v_gene: TRBV10-1; CDR3nt: TGCGCCAGCAGTGAGGGGACATCTAATGAGCAGTTCTTC; CDR3aa: CASSEGTSNEQFF
len: 15; abundance: .; d_gene: .; j_gene: TRBJ1-2; v_gene: TRBV6-5; CDR3nt: TGTGCCACCCCGGGGGGGAGACGCAACCTCTATGGCTACACCTTC; CDR3aa: CATPGGRRNLYGYTF
len: 15; abundance: once; d_gene: TRBD1; j_gene: TRBJ1-5; v_gene: TRBV19; CDR3nt: TGTGCCAGTAGTCCGGACAGGGAGGGGGATCAGCCCCAGCATTTT; CDR3aa: CASSPDREGDQPQHF
len: 14; abundance: .; d_gene: TRBD1; j_gene: TRBJ2-3; v_gene: TRBV3-1/TRBV3-2; CDR3nt: TGTGCCAGCAGCCACGGGACAGCAGCAGATACGCAGTATTTT; CDR3aa: CASSHGTAADTQYF
len: 16; abundance: .; d_gene: .; j_gene: TRBJ1-5; v_gene: TRBV5-1; CDR3nt: TGCGCCAGCAGCTTGTCTGGGGGGGGCGAAAGTCAGCCCCAGCATTTT; CDR3aa: CASSLSGGGESQPQHF
len: 15; abundance: once; d_gene: TRBD1; j_gene: TRBJ2-2; v_gene: TRBV19; CDR3nt: TGTGCCAGTATCCCCGGGACAGGGGTAACCGGGGAGCTGTTTTTT; CDR3aa: CASIPGTGVTGELFF
len: 17; abundance: .; d_gene: .; j_gene: TRBJ2-2; v_gene: TRBV5-6; CDR3nt: TGTGCCAGCAGCTTGGTATCCGGGACTCGGGACACCGGGGAGCTGTTTTTT; CDR3aa: CASSLVSGTRDTGELFF
len: 13; abundance: once; d_gene: .; j_gene: TRBJ1-3; v_gene: TRBV10-1; CDR3nt: TGCGCCAGCAGTGGGGACTATACAGACACCATATATTTT; CDR3aa: CASSGDYTDTIYF
len: 13; abundance: .; d_gene: TRBD2; j_gene: TRBJ2-1; v_gene: TRBV24-1; CDR3nt: TGTGCCACCAAGGCGGGGGGCTACAATGAGCAGTTCTTC; CDR3aa: CATKAGGYNEQFF
len: 17; abundance: .; d_gene: .; j_gene: TRBJ1-4; v_gene: TRBV5-1; CDR3nt: TGCGCCAGCAGCTTGGGGAGCGCGGGGAGGGGTAATGAAAAACTGTTTTTT; CDR3aa: CASSLGSAGRGNEKLFF
len: 15; abundance: .; d_gene: .; j_gene: TRBJ1-3; v_gene: TRBV6-5; CDR3nt: TGTGCCAGCAGCACTCTTCGAACCTCTGGAAACACCATATATTTT; CDR3aa: CASSTLRTSGNTIYF
len: 12; abundance: .; d_gene: .; j_gene: TRBJ2-2; v_gene: TRBV28; CDR3nt: TGTGCCAGCAGTGTGCGCACCGGGGAGCTGTTTTTT; CDR3aa: CASSVRTGELFF
len: 12; abundance: .; d_gene: .; j_gene: TRBJ1-2; v_gene: TRBV30; CDR3nt: TGTGCCTGGAGGGTTGACAAGTATGGCTACACCTTC; CDR3aa: CAWRVDKYGYTF
len: 17; abundance: .; d_gene: TRBD1; j_gene: TRBJ1-3; v_gene: TRBV5-1; CDR3nt: TGCGCCAGCAGCTTGTCCGGGACAGGGGATACTGGAAACACCATATATTTT; CDR3aa: CASSLSGTGDTGNTIYF
len: 14; abundance: .; d_gene: .; j_gene: TRBJ2-7; v_gene: TRBV7-2; CDR3nt: TGTGCCAGCAGCTGGACTATCAACTCCTACGAGCAGTACTTC; CDR3aa: CASSWTINSYEQYF
len: 12; abundance: .; d_gene: TRBD1; j_gene: TRBJ2-7; v_gene: TRBV29-1; CDR3nt: TGCAGCGTTGGCACAGGGGACAACGAGCAGTACTTC; CDR3aa: CSVGTGDNEQYF